The clone carrying this TCR beta chain came up a few times. Its antigen remains unidentified. RNA transcripts yielded amplified TCR beta CDR3 regions. TCR CDR3 regions were first amplified by RT-PCR with HTBI primers. TCRdb reprocessed the multiplex PCR reads with MiXCR, giving one entry per CDR3 protein. Here the sample spans about 640,000 distinct CDR3 sequences, less than 25% being singletons. The entry originates in a study of T cells in Graves' hyperthyroidism and ophthalmopathy. Study observations and caveats: Most expanded thyroid clonotypes above 0.001 also appeared in blood. From stable hyperthyroidism, ophthalmopathy was separated by a 13 V-J model. Before onset, by a median of approximately 5.9 months, the model predicted ophthalmopathy.

Trimming pared 2 bases from V and 4 bases from J, leaving 15 bases between. This CDR3 comprises 15 residues. The germline V gene has CDR1 MDHEN and CDR2 SYDVKM. Exclusion of patients followed from uncontrolled infection, other autoimmune disease, pregnancy or lactation. This TCR was sampled from a man aged 25-45 years with Graves' ophthalmopathy. The rearrangement joins TRBV28 to TRBJ2-7; D possibly corresponds to TRBD1 (6 bases). The sample taken for sequencing was blood. As DNA, the CDR3 is TGTGCCAGCAGTTTAGGCAGGGGTTTTCGTTACGAGCAGTACTTC. This gives the protein CASSLGRGFRYEQYF.